This T cell receptor beta chain was sequenced during a study of blood T cell repertoires in COVID-19. Across the study: Researchers got acute and convalescent COVID-19 samples from the United States, Italy and Spain. The cDNA or gDNA used as material had been derived from T cells, B-cell-depleted T cells, or PBMCs.

This table comes from immunoSEQ multiplex PCR, and its TCRdb copy is limited to in-frame clones, with some not included. Altogether more than 200,000 clones are present, around 83% being singletons, with the ten largest covering around 8.7%. V was pared by 5 bases and J by 6 bases, with 14 bases between. In germline, CDR1 is LGHDT, CDR2 YNNKEL (reference sequence). There are 14 residues in the CDR3. The J gene is TRBJ1-5, the V gene TRBV3-1 (or the pseudogene TRBV3-2); D is unresolved. Sequenced: peripheral blood. This receptor was obtained from a woman aged 45-60 years with acute or convalescent COVID-19. The CDR3 region is CASSVASGSQPQHF. In nucleotides, the CDR3 is TGTGCCAGCAGCGTCGCCTCGGGATCTCAGCCCCAGCATTTT.